These T cell receptor beta chains were read from a single sample in a study of response to subunit inactivated influenza vaccine. Using its own MiXCR run on the RT-PCR reads, TCRdb lists one record per CDR3 protein. Altogether roughly 650,000 distinct CDR3 sequences are present, approximately 15% being singletons, with the ten largest covering 11%. The sequences come from PBMCs from blood, collected 11 to 12 days after vaccination. The receptors were gathered from a man aged 45-65 years who received an inactivated influenza vaccine. Both conserved end residues are part of each CDR3. A D gene is named only where the DNA matches it firmly. Not all rows give a size; the values are once, few, many and, for expanded clones, a class.

clone_size j_call v_call d_call cdr3_nt cdr3_aa
- TRBJ2-5 TRBV6-2/TRBV6-3 - TGTGCCAGCAGTTACGCGCGGGACGGGACCCAGTACTTC CASSYARDGTQYF
- TRBJ2-1 TRBV24-1 - TGTGCCACCAGTGAGGCACATGACAATGAGCAGTTCTTC CATSEAHDNEQFF
- TRBJ2-3 TRBV5-6 TRBD2 TGTGCCAGCAGCTGGGGAGGGTCCCAAGGGGATACGCAGTATTTT CASSWGGSQGDTQYF
few TRBJ2-7 TRBV20-1 TRBD2 TGCAGTGCTAGAGAACTAGCGGGAGGGCCTTTCGAGCAGTACTTC CSARELAGGPFEQYF
- TRBJ2-7 TRBV7-6 - TGTGCCAGCAGCTTAGAGCAGCACCTCGGGTACGAGCAGTACTTC CASSLEQHLGYEQYF
few TRBJ1-5 TRBV4-3 - TGCGCCAGCAGCCAGGAGCCAGGGATATACAATCAGCCCCAGCATTTT CASSQEPGIYNQPQHF
- TRBJ2-3 TRBV24-1 TRBD1 TGTGCCACCAGTGACCCCGGGACAGGGGGCACAGATACGCAGTATTTT CATSDPGTGGTDTQYF
- TRBJ1-6 TRBV3-1 TRBD1 TGTGCCAGCAGCCCGTCCGACAGGGGGGCGGCACCCCTCCACTTT CASSPSDRGAAPLHF
few TRBJ2-5 TRBV29-1 - TGCAGCGTTGAGCCCAGATTTAAAGAGACCCAGTACTTC CSVEPRFKETQYF
few TRBJ1-4 TRBV4-2 TRBD1 TGTGCCAGCAGCCAAGATCCCGGGACAGGGGTCCCTGAAAAACTGTTTTTT CASSQDPGTGVPEKLFF
few TRBJ2-7 TRBV6-5 - TGTGCCAGCAGTTATCAGGGAGAAGGCTACGAGCAGTACTTC CASSYQGEGYEQYF
many TRBJ2-7 TRBV12-3/TRBV12-4 - TGTGCCAGCAGTCGCCTCGGCGAGCAGTACTTC CASSRLGEQYF
- TRBJ2-2 TRBV12-3/TRBV12-4 TRBD1 TGTGCCAGCAGCCTCCGGACAGGAGCGAACGGGGAGCTGTTTTTT CASSLRTGANGELFF
few TRBJ2-1 TRBV24-1 TRBD1 TGTGCCACCAGTGATGCGGGACAGGGTCGGAATGAGCAGTTCTTC CATSDAGQGRNEQFF
few TRBJ1-1 TRBV10-3 - TGTGCCATCAGTGAAAGCTCCGAAGCTTTCTTT CAISESSEAFF
few TRBJ1-4 TRBV5-5 - TGTGCCAGCGGGCGCTTGGGGGCAACTAATGAAAAACTGTTTTTT CASGRLGATNEKLFF
- TRBJ1-1 TRBV6-1 - TGTGCCAGCAGTCCCCGGAGATCGAACACTGAAGCTTTCTTT CASSPRRSNTEAFF
- TRBJ2-2 TRBV14 TRBD1 TGTGCCAGCAGCCCGGGACAGCTGCGGACCGGGGAGCTGTTTTTT CASSPGQLRTGELFF
few TRBJ1-1 TRBV10-2 TRBD1 TGCGCCAGCAGGGTACAGGGGGCAGCTGAAGCTTTCTTT CASRVQGAAEAFF
few TRBJ2-3 TRBV7-3 - TGTGCCAGCAGTCAGGGTGTCTACACAGATACGCAGTATTTT CASSQGVYTDTQYF
- TRBJ1-2 TRBV9 - TGTGCCAGCAGCGTAGCGGCCCAGAGCGGTATAGGGACGAACTATGGCTACACCTTC CASSVAAQSGIGTNYGYTF
- TRBJ1-5 TRBV28 TRBD1 TGTGCCAGCAGTTCCACAGGGACAGGGGGCCATTTT CASSSTGTGGHF
few TRBJ2-4 TRBV7-9 TRBD1 TGTGCCAGCAGCTTCCCCGACAGGGGAGTAGCCAAAAACATTCAGTACTTC CASSFPDRGVAKNIQYF
few TRBJ1-1 TRBV3-1 - TGTGCCAGCAGCCAGGTCGGCGGCACTGAAGCTTTCTTT CASSQVGGTEAFF
few TRBJ2-7 TRBV5-1 - TGCGCCAGCAGCCGGACGGACGGCTACGAGCAGTACTTC CASSRTDGYEQYF
- TRBJ2-5 TRBV28 TRBD2 TGTGCCAGCAGTCATAGACTAGCGGGGGTTACTGAGACCCAGTACTTC CASSHRLAGVTETQYF
few TRBJ2-1 TRBV29-1 TRBD1 TGCAGCGCCCGAAGCACCAGGGGGCATGAGCAGTTCTTC CSARSTRGHEQFF
few TRBJ2-1 TRBV20-1 - TGCAGTGCTAGCGGGGGACTCAACAATGAGCAGTTCTTC CSASGGLNNEQFF
- TRBJ2-6 TRBV5-4 - TGTGCCAGCAGCCCTCGGACCGTTACGGGGGCCAACGTCCTGACTTTC CASSPRTVTGANVLTF
few TRBJ2-7 TRBV5-1 - TGCGCCAGCAGCTTGGCCAACCGGGCTGACGAGCAGTACTTC CASSLANRADEQYF
few TRBJ2-7 TRBV7-2 - TGTGCCAGCAGCTTAGAGGGAGGTATGGTCCACGAGCAGTACTTC CASSLEGGMVHEQYF
few TRBJ2-7 TRBV11-2 - TGTGCCAGCAGCTTAGCAGGGGTTCAGGCCTACGAGCAGTACTTC CASSLAGVQAYEQYF
few TRBJ2-3 TRBV7-9 - TGTGCCAGCAGCCCTCCGGAAACCTTCACAGATACGCAGTATTTT CASSPPETFTDTQYF
few TRBJ1-1 TRBV4-3 - TGCGCCAGCAGCCAGGGGGCAGCTATGAACACTGAAGCTTTCTTT CASSQGAAMNTEAFF
few TRBJ1-1 TRBV7-6 TRBD1 TGTGCCAGCAGCTCTAGACAGGGGTTGGAAGACACTGAAGCTTTCTTT CASSSRQGLEDTEAFF
- TRBJ2-1 TRBV6-1 - TGTGCCAGCAGTGTGGACCAACTGAGGGGGCAGTTCTTC CASSVDQLRGQFF
few TRBJ1-5 TRBV20-1 TRBD1 TGCAGTGCTAGAGCTCAGGGGGGCAATCAGCCCCAGCATTTT CSARAQGGNQPQHF
few TRBJ1-1 TRBV7-9 - TGTGCCAGCACCTCCCTTGCCCCGAACACTGAAGCTTTCTTT CASTSLAPNTEAFF
- TRBJ2-1 TRBV20-1 - TGCAGTGCTAGCGGACCGTTATACAATGAGCAGTTCTTC CSASGPLYNEQFF
few TRBJ2-1 TRBV7-9 TRBD2 TGTGCCAGCAGCTTAGTGTCCAGCGGGATGAACAATGAGCAGTTCTTC CASSLVSSGMNNEQFF
few TRBJ1-2 TRBV20-1 TRBD1 TGCAGTGCTTTAACAGTACAGGGGGCCTATGGCTACACCTTC CSALTVQGAYGYTF
- TRBJ2-7 TRBV5-1 TRBD1 TGCGCCAGCAGCTCAGGACAGGGGAGGGGCGAGCAGTACTTC CASSSGQGRGEQYF
- TRBJ2-1 TRBV18 TRBD2 TGTGCCAGCTCGGACGCTGCGGGGGGGCTATTTGAGCAGTTCTTC CASSDAAGGLFEQFF
- TRBJ1-1 TRBV4-1 TRBD1 TGCGCCAGCAGCCAAGATCGCTACAGGGGGTTTTCCACTGAAGCTTTCTTT CASSQDRYRGFSTEAFF
few TRBJ2-7 TRBV5-1 TRBD1 TGCGCCAGCAGCGACAGGGCTAGCTCCTACGAGCAGTACTTC CASSDRASSYEQYF